What follows are 22 T cell receptor beta chains derived from one specimen sequenced in a study of cytomegalovirus exposure and HLA in healthy donors. Use of 60 Vbeta and 13 Jbeta primers characterized the PCR. Sequencing used immunoSEQ multiplex PCR; TCRdb keeps in-frame clones, though not all of them. The sample lists around 150,000 clones; 80% were seen once. Source material: PBMCs. The receptors were sampled from a man aged 50-59 years in good health and CMV-seronegative.

The chain joins TRBV18 to TRBJ1-2, with TRBD1 as a possible D gene (6 bases). The CDR3 sequence is 16 residues long. V gave up 3 bases and J gave up 4 bases, with 18 bases separating them. Germline CDR1 is KGHSH and CDR2 is LQKENI. CDR3 DNA: TGTGCCAGCTCACCCGGACAGTCAGCCCTTCTCTATGGCTACACCTTC. Translated: CASSPGQSALLYGYTF.

This chain links TRBV5-1 with TRBJ1-5; TRBD1 might be the D (6 bases). The CDR3 runs 14 residues. CDR1 is SGHRS, CDR2 YFSETQ, per germline. Deletions cut 0 bases from V and 6 bases from J, with 10 bases between. The CDR3: CASSLVQGGQPQHF. The CDR3 bases are TGCGCCAGCAGCTTGGTACAGGGTGGTCAGCCCCAGCATTTT.

This sequence joins TRBV7-2 and TRBJ1-5; D gene uncertain. The CDR3 consists of 14 residues. The germline gives CDR1 SGHTA, CDR2 FQGNSA. Trimming took 2 bases from V and 3 from J, leaving 8 bases between them. For the CDR3, the DNA is TGTGCCAGCAGCTTAAAACAGATCAATCAGCCCCAGCATTTT. This encodes CASSLKQINQPQHF.

The gene calls are TRBV18 and TRBJ2-3, with TRBD1 matching 7 bases. Germline assignment: CDR1 KGHSH and CDR2 LQKENI. V shed 3 bases and J 0 bases; nucleotides not matched to a gene: 3. CDR3 size: 15 residues. CDR3 amino acids: CASSPGQPSTDTQYF. The DNA of the CDR3 is TGTGCCAGCTCACCGGGACAGCCTAGCACAGATACGCAGTATTTT.

The rearrangement joins TRBV28 to TRBJ1-4, with unresolved D. V was shortened by 3 bases and J by 3 bases, with 8 bases between the two germline ends. Germline assignment: CDR1 MDHEN and CDR2 SYDVKM. The length of the CDR3 is 14 residues. The DNA for the CDR3 is TGTGCCAGCAGTTTCGGGAACGCTAATGAAAAACTGTTTTTT. Translated, it gives CASSFGNANEKLFF.

The genes are TRBV7-6 and TRBJ2-3; D possibly corresponds to TRBD2 (6 bases). The CDR3 is 14 residues long. V was cut by 2 bases and J by 3 bases, with 9 bases left in between. Germline V gene sequence: CDR1 SGHVS, CDR2 FNYEAQ. This chain's CDR3 is CASSLRTTTDTQYF. In DNA form, the CDR3 reads TGTGCCAGCAGCTTAAGGACTACTACAGATACGCAGTATTTT.

The chain recombines TRBV25-1 with TRBJ1-5; no clear D gene. Germline CDR1 is MGHDK and CDR2 is SYGVNS. This CDR3 has 16 residues. V lost 5 bases and J lost 0, with 14 bases in between. The DNA of the CDR3 is TGTGCCAGCAGTAGCGGCAGCTACTATAGCAATCAGCCCCAGCATTTT. It is translated as CASSSGSYYSNQPQHF.

The chain carries TRBV5-4 and TRBJ1-3, with TRBD1 identical over 8 bases. Looked up from germline, CDR1 is SGHNT and CDR2 is YYREEE (reference sequence). Trimming cost V 4 bases and J 1 base; bases outside gene matches: 7. The CDR3 runs 16 residues. CDR3: CASSPGQGRSGNTIYF. CDR3 coding DNA: TGTGCCAGCAGCCCTGGACAGGGCCGATCTGGAAACACCATATATTTT.

This clone was seen a single time. The chain carries TRBV7-6 and TRBJ2-7; D is undetermined. The ends were cut back, 5 bases at V and 1 base at J, with 15 bases in the middle. This CDR3 has 15 residues. Germline V lookup: CDR1 SGHVS, CDR2 FNYEAQ. CDR3 loop: CASSPRRTGSYEQYF. The DNA for the CDR3 is TGTGCCAGCAGCCCACGCAGAACGGGTTCCTACGAGCAGTACTTC.

The chain uses TRBV28 and TRBJ1-1, with D hard to call. The V gene lost 5 bases and the J gene lost 2 bases, with 12 bases spanning the gap. Germline V gene data show CDR1 as MDHEN and CDR2 as SYDVKM. The CDR3 length is 14 residues. As DNA, the CDR3 is TGTGCCAGCAGTCCCGGGTCTTTAAACACTGAAGCTTTCTTT. This gives the protein CASSPGSLNTEAFF.

The V gene is TRBV19, the J gene TRBJ2-1; D is perhaps TRBD1 (6 bases). This CDR3 is built from 12 residues. Looked up from germline, CDR1 is LNHDA and CDR2 is SQIVND (reference sequence). The V gene lost 4 bases and the J gene lost 8 bases, with 9 bases spanning the gap. The CDR3 is CASSTQGHEQFF. DNA for the CDR3: TGTGCCAGTAGTACACAGGGCCATGAGCAGTTCTTC.

A single count supports this clone. The gene calls are TRBV9 and TRBJ2-4; D gene unclear. Trimming pared 3 bases from V and 0 bases from J, leaving 7 bases between. The CDR3 is 14 residues long. Germline assignment: CDR1 SGDLS and CDR2 YYNGEE. This chain's CDR3 is CASSAFLAKNIQYF. CDR3 nucleotide sequence: TGTGCCAGCAGCGCCTTTCTAGCCAAAAACATTCAGTACTTC.

J is TRBJ2-1 and V is TRBV5-1; no clear D. V gave up 0 bases and J gave up 0 bases, with 7 bases separating them. Per the germline V gene, CDR1 is SGHRS and CDR2 is YFSETQ. This CDR3 comprises 15 residues. This chain's CDR3 is CASSLAFSSYNEQFF. Here the CDR3 DNA reads TGCGCCAGCAGCTTGGCGTTCAGCTCCTACAATGAGCAGTTCTTC.

The chain employs TRBV7-3 and TRBJ2-1; unclear D gene. The ends were cut back, 4 bases at V and 10 bases at J, with 11 bases in the middle. The germline V gene encodes CDR1 SGHTA and CDR2 FQGTGA. The CDR3 length is 12 residues. The chain's CDR3 is CASSSRHSEQFF. For the CDR3, the DNA is TGTGCCAGCAGCTCCAGACACTCCGAGCAGTTCTTC.

The genes are TRBV27 and TRBJ2-5, with 10 bases fitting TRBD2. The CDR3 has 16 amino acids. V lost 2 bases and J lost 1; bases outside the gene matches: 4. Per germline, CDR1 MNHEY and CDR2 SMNVEV (reference sequence). In nucleotides, the CDR3 is TGTGCCAGCAGTTTACTAGCGGGGGAGCCCCAAGAGACCCAGTACTTC. It yields the protein CASSLLAGEPQETQYF.

The V call is TRBV5-1, the J call TRBJ2-7; TRBD2 aligns across 8 bases. Germline loops: CDR1 SGHRS, CDR2 YFSETQ. The trim removed 0 bases at V and 6 bases at J, leaving 8 bases unmatched. This CDR3 spans 15 amino acids. As DNA, the CDR3 is TGCGCCAGCAGCTTGGGTATTAGCGGGAACTCCGAGCAGTACTTC. Translated, it gives CASSLGISGNSEQYF.

The J gene is TRBJ2-3, the V gene TRBV11-3; D call uncertain. This CDR3 contains 16 residues. The germline V gene encodes CDR1 SGHNT and CDR2 YENEEA. Trimming shortened V by 5 bases and J by 6 bases, and 21 bases separated the two germline ends. The CDR3 loop reads CASSIRGGLPSDTQYF. The CDR3 coding sequence is TGTGCCAGCAGCATACGAGGCGGTCTCCCCTCGGATACGCAGTATTTT.

The chain is built from TRBV6-6 and TRBJ1-1, with D perhaps TRBD1 (5 bases). CDR1 and CDR2 (germline): MNHNY, SVGAGI (reference sequence). V was cut by 7 bases and J by 0 bases, with 12 bases left in between. The CDR3 totals 14 residues. CDR3 residues: CASTKGQVNTEAFF. The DNA of the CDR3 is TGTGCCAGCACCAAGGGGCAGGTGAACACTGAAGCTTTCTTT.

The chain carries TRBV7-8 and TRBJ1-1, with D unresolved. Germline V CDR1 and CDR2: SGHVS, FQNEAQ. There are 15 residues in the CDR3. Trimming took 0 bases from V and 2 from J, leaving 10 bases between them. CDR3 bases: TGTGCCAGCAGCTTAGCGGAGGCCCGAAACACTGAAGCTTTCTTT. The encoded protein is CASSLAEARNTEAFF.

The gene calls are TRBV7-2 and TRBJ1-4; D is uncertain. The CDR3 is made up of 13 amino acids. V dropped 1 base and J dropped 7 bases, with 7 bases sitting between them. Germline CDR1 is SGHTA and CDR2 is FQGNSA. The CDR3 reads CASSLVSGEKLFF. DNA of the CDR3: TGTGCCAGCAGCTTAGTTAGCGGTGAAAAACTGTTTTTT.

The sample holds one count of this clone. This rearrangement joins TRBV4-2 to TRBJ2-1; 8 bases agree with TRBD2. CDR1 LGHNA and CDR2 YNFKEQ come from the germline V gene. The CDR3 extends over 17 amino acids. The V and J ends lost 1 base and 1 base, in that order; junction bases with no gene match: 6. The CDR3 here is CASSQVPAGESYNEQFF. The CDR3 DNA is TGTGCCAGCAGCCAAGTACCAGCGGGAGAGTCCTACAATGAGCAGTTCTTC.

The genes are TRBV13 and TRBJ1-6, with a possible D match to TRBD1 (6 bases). The CDR3 runs to 14 residues. The ends were cut back, 0 bases at V and 7 bases at J, with 7 bases in the middle. Germline V gene sequence: CDR1 PRHDT, CDR2 FYEKMQ (reference sequence). The CDR3 region has the DNA TGTGCCAGCAGCTTAGGAGACAGGAATTCACCCCTCCACTTT. Amino acid sequence: CASSLGDRNSPLHF.